The present TCR beta chain was sequenced within a study of human T cells and chemical hapten exposure. Across the study: Variation in per-sample TCR yields came mainly from small pooled library volume differences.

TCRdb itself ran the RACE reads through MiXCR, one entry per CDR3 protein. This sample has under 200,000 distinct CDR3 sequences, with roughly 14% found just once. The sample's time point: patch test 1, 2 weeks after DPC sensitization. Treatment denoted: therapeutic diphenylcyclopropenone sensitization with weekly scalp DPC. The junction had 6 bases not matched to a gene; V was cut back by 2 bases and J by 3 bases. Germline V gives CDR1 SSHAT, CDR2 FNYEAQ (reference sequence). CDR3 length equals 15 residues. This clonotype was found a few times. The chain combines TRBV7-7 with TRBJ2-7, with 8 bases matching TRBD2. The source is a woman aged 25 to 39 with alopecia areata. Some clones in this sample may be carry-over from other donors' samples. This material consisted of whole blood, taken in connection with sensitization to the hapten diphenylcyclopropenone (DPC). The CDR3 bases are TGTGCCAGCAGCTTAAGGCGGGGGGCCAACTACGAGCAGTACTTC. Translating gives CASSLRRGANYEQYF.